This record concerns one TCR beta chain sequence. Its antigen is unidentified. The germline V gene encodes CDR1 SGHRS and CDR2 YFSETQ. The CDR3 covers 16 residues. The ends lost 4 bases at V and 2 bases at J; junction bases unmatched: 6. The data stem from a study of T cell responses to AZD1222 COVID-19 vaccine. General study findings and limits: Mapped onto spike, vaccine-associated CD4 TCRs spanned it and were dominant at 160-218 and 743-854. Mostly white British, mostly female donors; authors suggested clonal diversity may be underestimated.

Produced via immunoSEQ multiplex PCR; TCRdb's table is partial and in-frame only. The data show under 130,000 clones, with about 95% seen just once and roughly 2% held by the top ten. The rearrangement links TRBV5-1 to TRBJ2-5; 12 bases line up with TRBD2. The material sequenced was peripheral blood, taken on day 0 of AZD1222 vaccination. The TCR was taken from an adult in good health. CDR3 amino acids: CASSRGLAGGQETQYF. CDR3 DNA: TGCGCCAGCAGCCGCGGTCTAGCGGGAGGGCAAGAGACCCAGTACTTC.